The 29 T cell receptor beta chains reported below all come from one sample, sequenced in a study of cytomegalovirus exposure and HLA in healthy donors. Amplification used 60 Vbeta primers and 13 Jbeta primers. The protocol was immunoSEQ multiplex PCR, while the TCRdb copy is restricted to in-frame clones and leaves out a portion. The data hold about 190,000 clones, with over 70% observed a single time. Sequencing was carried out using PBMCs. These receptors were obtained from a woman aged 30 to 39 in good health and CMV-seropositive.

The chain links TRBV5-1 to TRBJ2-6, with a tentative D call TRBD1 (6 bases). CDR3 length: 18 amino acids. Trimming pared 4 bases from V and 0 bases from J, leaving 17 bases between. CDR1 is SGHRS and CDR2 is YFSETQ in the germline V gene. CDR3 nucleotides: TGCGCCAGCAGCCCGGCGCAGGGGCGCAGCTCTGGGGCCAACGTCCTGACTTTC. Translating it yields CASSPAQGRSSGANVLTF.

In this sample, this clone turned up once. V and J are TRBV6-1 and TRBJ2-7; D gene uncertain. The length of the CDR3 is 11 residues. The V gene lost 4 bases and the J gene lost 3 bases, with 4 bases spanning the gap. Germline V gene data show CDR1 as MNHNS and CDR2 as SASEGT. CDR3 bases: TGTGCCAGCAGTGCAGTCTACGAGCAGTACTTC. Translating gives CASSAVYEQYF.

This clone was picked up one time. The V and J genes are TRBV11-2 and TRBJ2-1; 9 bases line up with TRBD2. Looked up from germline, CDR1 is SGHAT and CDR2 is FQNNGV. This CDR3 has 13 residues. The V gene end was trimmed by 6 bases and the J gene end by 7 bases; junction bases not matched to a gene: 4. The CDR3 coding sequence is TGTGCCAGCAGTAGCGGGAGTCGGAATGAGCAGTTCTTC. Its protein is CASSSGSRNEQFF. Complete variable domain (other parts from reference TRBV11-2 and TRBJ2-1): EAGVAQSPRYKIIEKRQSVAFWCNPISGHATLYWYQQILGQGPKLLIQFQNNGVVDDSQLPKDRFSAERLKGVDSTLKIQPAKLEDSAVYLCASSSGSRNEQFFGPGTRLTVL.

This clone was picked up one time. The V gene is TRBV6-6, the J gene TRBJ2-1, with 8 bases that match TRBD2. The junction had 18 bases not matched to a gene; V was cut back by 8 bases and J by 9 bases. This CDR3 spans 16 amino acids. Germline CDR1 reads MNHNY; CDR2 reads SVGAGI (reference sequence). The CDR3 coding sequence is TGTGCCAGCGGCTCCCGGGGTTTAGCGGGAAGTCCTGAGCAGTTCTTC. This codes for CASGSRGLAGSPEQFF.

This rearrangement joins TRBV5-1 to TRBJ2-5; 10 nucleotides agree with TRBD2. Trimming at V came to 4 bases and at J to 5 bases, leaving 11 bases not matched to a gene. CDR3 length: 16 residues. The V gene's germline CDR1 is SGHRS and CDR2 YFSETQ. The CDR3 loop reads CASSQGTSDPRETQYF. Written as DNA, the CDR3 is TGCGCCAGCAGCCAAGGGACTAGCGACCCTAGGGAGACCCAGTACTTC.

This clone has more than one count but fewer than ten. V and J are TRBV6-1 and TRBJ2-7, with TRBD2 matching over 9 bases. Germline V gene data show CDR1 as MNHNS and CDR2 as SASEGT. Trimming cost V 1 base and J 4 bases; bases outside gene matches: 5. The CDR3 runs to 15 residues. The CDR3 DNA reads as TGTGCCAGCAGTGAAGGGCTAGCGGGACCGTACGAGCAGTACTTC. This gives the protein CASSEGLAGPYEQYF.

The chain carries TRBV2 and TRBJ1-1; 7 nucleotides line up with TRBD1. The CDR3 extends over 16 amino acids. Germline trimming cut 6 bases from V and 3 bases from J; bases unmatched to any gene: 13. CDR1 is SNHLY and CDR2 is FYNNEI in the germline V gene. The CDR3 region is CASRRTTGYSDTEAFF. Written as DNA, the CDR3 is TGTGCCAGCAGGCGTACGACAGGGTATTCGGACACTGAAGCTTTCTTT.

For the CDR3, the DNA is TGTGCCAGTAGGTATGTTGTCGGCACTGAAGCTTTCTTT. Its translation: CASRYVVGTEAFF. The rearrangement links TRBV19 to TRBJ1-1; no reliable D call. V gave up 6 bases and J gave up 4 bases, with 12 bases separating them. From germline, CDR1 is LNHDA and CDR2 SQIVND (reference sequence). This CDR3 contains 13 residues.

The chain links TRBV11-3 to TRBJ2-3, with D maybe TRBD1 (5 bases). V was clipped by 8 bases and J by 14 bases, with 17 bases between them. Germline CDR1 is SGHNT and CDR2 is YENEEA. The CDR3 contains 11 residues. CDR3 in amino acids: CASSNRSGVYF. CDR3 bases: TGTGCCAGCTCCAACAGGTCAGGAGTGTATTTT.

This chain connects TRBV7-9 to TRBJ2-7; 12 bases agree with TRBD1. The V segment lost 1 base and the J segment 6 bases; nucleotides outside the gene matches: 7. The germline V gene encodes CDR1 SEHNR and CDR2 FQNEAQ (reference sequence). This CDR3 comprises 16 residues. CDR3 coding DNA: TGTGCCAGCAGCTTAGTAGGGGACAGGGGGCCGGGCGAGCAGTACTTC. This sequence encodes CASSLVGDRGPGEQYF.

This clone was detected only a few times. The chain combines TRBV2 with TRBJ1-4, with D maybe TRBD1 (6 bases). CDR3 length: 14 amino acids. Germline CDR1 SNHLY, CDR2 FYNNEI. The V end lost 7 bases, the J end lost 7 bases, and 16 bases lay between the germline ends. CDR3 sequence: CASMKQGLGEKLFF. CDR3 nucleotide sequence: TGTGCCAGCATGAAACAGGGATTAGGTGAAAAACTGTTTTTT.

The V and J genes are TRBV7-9 and TRBJ1-1, with D possibly being TRBD1 (5 bases). In germline, CDR1 is SEHNR, CDR2 FQNEAQ (reference sequence). CDR3 size: 15 residues. V was pared by 1 base and J by 1 base, with 10 bases between. The CDR3 DNA reads TGTGCCAGCAGCTTAGGTGGCAGGGCGAACACTGAAGCTTTCTTT. It translates to CASSLGGRANTEAFF.

This clone was seen only once. The chain carries TRBV6-5 and TRBJ2-1; 8 bases line up with TRBD2. V shed 6 bases and J 7 bases; nucleotides not matched to a gene: 8. CDR3 length equals 14 residues. The germline V gene encodes CDR1 MNHEY and CDR2 SVGAGI. The CDR3 DNA reads as TGTGCCAGCAGGGGGATGAGCGGGAGTAATGAGCAGTTCTTC. Amino acid sequence: CASRGMSGSNEQFF.

For this clone: Within the sample, other DNA sequences also encode this same CDR3. The chain links TRBV9 to TRBJ2-6; no firm D call. Germline CDR1 reads SGDLS; CDR2 reads YYNGEE. Trimming pared 0 bases from V and 0 bases from J, leaving 7 bases between. The length of the CDR3 is 16 residues. In nucleotides, the CDR3 is TGTGCCAGCAGCGTAGCTCCCGTCTCTGGGGCCAACGTCCTGACTTTC. Amino acid sequence: CASSVAPVSGANVLTF.

The rearrangement uses TRBV27 and TRBJ2-2, with 9 bases identical to TRBD2. Germline CDR1 and CDR2: MNHEY and SMNVEV (reference sequence). The CDR3 runs 16 residues. V lost 2 bases, J lost 4 bases, and 5 bases stayed unmatched. This chain's CDR3 is CASSLAGGGTTGELFF. CDR3 in DNA: TGTGCCAGCAGTTTAGCGGGAGGGGGCACCACCGGGGAGCTGTTTTTT.

The chain uses TRBV7-6 and TRBJ2-1, with D unresolved. Trimming shortened V by 5 bases and J by 0 bases, and 11 bases separated the two germline ends. The CDR3 contains 15 residues. Germline V gene data show CDR1 as SGHVS and CDR2 as FNYEAQ. For the CDR3, the DNA is TGTGCCAGCAGCCAAGGCGGAAGCTCCTACAATGAGCAGTTCTTC. Protein: CASSQGGSSYNEQFF.

Concerning this clone itself: The DNA is left out, because the CDR3 cannot be placed on it with certainty; the CDR3 is given as TCRdb lists it. The chain has TRBV27 and TRBJ2-7; TRBD1 was called by the table and not checked on the DNA. In germline, CDR1 is MNHEY, CDR2 SMNVEV (reference sequence). With termini counted, the CDR3 has 14 amino acids. The CDR3 region is CASSTLGASYEQYF.

The V and J genes are TRBV11-2 and TRBJ2-1, with 7 bases matching TRBD2. J lost 10 bases, V lost 1 base, and 4 bases had no gene match. CDR3 length: 13 residues. The V gene's germline CDR1 is SGHAT and CDR2 FQNNGV. CDR3 in amino acids: CASSLVGREEQFF. The CDR3, as DNA: TGTGCCAGCAGCTTAGTAGGGAGGGAGGAGCAGTTCTTC. Based on the CDR3 plus reference TRBV11-2 and TRBJ2-1, the full variable domain is EAGVAQSPRYKIIEKRQSVAFWCNPISGHATLYWYQQILGQGPKLLIQFQNNGVVDDSQLPKDRFSAERLKGVDSTLKIQPAKLEDSAVYLCASSLVGREEQFFGPGTRLTVL.

This clone came up a few times. The chain combines TRBV7-9 with TRBJ1-1; D remains unclear. The CDR3 has 13 amino acids. The germline CDR1 and CDR2 sequences are SEHNR and FQNEAQ (reference sequence). Trimming took off 6 bases at V and 1 base at J, with 9 bases between the two ends. The CDR3 DNA reads TGTGCCAGCAGTCAAACGGGGAACACTGAAGCTTTCTTT. It specifies CASSQTGNTEAFF.

CDR3 amino acids: CASRPGAEGANVLTF. The DNA of the CDR3 is TGTGCCAGCCGTCCGGGAGCAGAAGGGGCCAACGTCCTGACTTTC. The V gene is TRBV25-1, the J gene TRBJ2-6; D is perhaps TRBD2 (6 bases). The V gene lost 8 bases and the J gene lost 4 bases, with 15 bases spanning the gap. Per germline, CDR1 MGHDK and CDR2 SYGVNS. The CDR3 is 15 residues long.

The chain links TRBV19 to TRBJ1-1; D is ambiguous. This CDR3 is built from 15 residues. CDR1 LNHDA and CDR2 SQIVND come from the germline V gene (reference sequence). V was shortened by 3 bases and J by 1 base, with 12 bases between the two germline ends. The CDR3 loop reads CASSIMSSGNTEAFF. DNA of the CDR3: TGTGCCAGTAGTATTATGTCGTCAGGGAACACTGAAGCTTTCTTT. The entire variable domain, with the rest obtained from reference TRBV19 and TRBJ1-1, is as follows: DGGITQSPKYLFRKEGQNVTLSCEQNLNHDAMYWYRQDPGQGLRLIYYSQIVNDFQKGDIAEGYSVSREKKESFPLTVTSAQKNPTAFYLCASSIMSSGNTEAFFGQGTRLTVV.

This chain connects TRBV19 to TRBJ1-1, with D perhaps matching TRBD1 (5 bases). The V gene's germline CDR1 is LNHDA and CDR2 SQIVND (reference sequence). The CDR3 is 16 residues long. Trimming left V 1 base short and J 0 bases short, with 12 bases between. CDR3 bases: TGTGCCAGTAGTATAGGAGGGACTTTTATGAACACTGAAGCTTTCTTT. Protein sequence: CASSIGGTFMNTEAFF.

This sequence joins TRBV7-9 and TRBJ2-7; unclear D gene. CDR1 and CDR2 from the germline V gene are SEHNR and FQNEAQ (reference sequence). Trimming left V 5 bases short and J 6 bases short, with 14 bases between. CDR3 length: 13 residues. CDR3 in amino acids: CASSTSYLVEQYF. The CDR3 region has the DNA TGTGCCAGCAGCACATCATACCTAGTCGAGCAGTACTTC.

The chain uses TRBV6-1 and TRBJ1-3; D perhaps matches TRBD1 (5 bases). The germline V gene has CDR1 MNHNS and CDR2 SASEGT. The V end lost 6 bases, the J end lost 0 bases, and 12 bases lay between the germline ends. The CDR3 has 15 amino acids. CDR3 residues: CASRGGRYSGNTIYF. The CDR3 DNA reads as TGTGCCAGCAGGGGGGGACGGTACTCTGGAAACACCATATATTTT.

This clone has just a few counts. The V gene is TRBV5-1, the J gene TRBJ1-3, with 7 bases lining up with TRBD1. Germline CDR1 SGHRS, CDR2 YFSETQ. Losses at the gene ends were 0 bases for V and 4 bases for J; bases not matched to a gene: 4. The CDR3 has 15 residues. The CDR3: CASSLVGGKGNTIYF. CDR3 nucleotides: TGCGCCAGCAGCTTGGTAGGGGGCAAAGGAAACACCATATATTTT.

This clone has only a few counts. The chain combines TRBV7-9 with TRBJ2-1; 9 positions match TRBD2. The CDR3 is 16 amino acids. Losses at the gene ends were 4 bases for V and 7 bases for J; bases not matched to a gene: 11. The germline V gene has CDR1 SEHNR and CDR2 FQNEAQ (reference sequence). The CDR3 nucleotides are TGTGCCAGCAGCTACCTTAGCGGGAGTAGCTTAAATGAGCAGTTCTTC. Its translation is CASSYLSGSSLNEQFF.

A few counts support this clone. V gene TRBV4-1 combines with J gene TRBJ1-2; the D is unclear. The CDR3 spans 14 residues. With 0 bases removed from V and 5 bases from J, the gap between germline ends came to 10 bases. The germline V gene has CDR1 MGHRA and CDR2 YSYEKL. Here the CDR3 DNA reads TGCGCCAGCAGCCAAGATCTAGGCGGGTATGGCTACACCTTC. Protein sequence: CASSQDLGGYGYTF.

The CDR3 DNA follows: TGTGCCAGCAGCCCCGGGACAGGGAACCTCGGGGCCAACGTCCTGACTTTC. This gives the protein CASSPGTGNLGANVLTF. The genes are TRBV7-9 and TRBJ2-6; 9 bases are a match to TRBD1. J lost 4 bases, V lost 5 bases, and 9 bases had no gene match. This CDR3 has 17 amino acids. The germline V gene has CDR1 SEHNR and CDR2 FQNEAQ (reference sequence).

The chain employs TRBV19 and TRBJ2-2; 10 positions match TRBD2. The CDR3 covers 18 residues. Germline-derived CDR1 and CDR2 are LNHDA and SQIVND (reference sequence). Trimming took 6 bases from V and 0 from J; bases not matched to a gene: 10. The CDR3 DNA reads as TGTGCCAGTAGGCACCCGGGACTAGCGCTCGCGAACACCGGGGAGCTGTTTTTT. The encoded protein is CASRHPGLALANTGELFF.